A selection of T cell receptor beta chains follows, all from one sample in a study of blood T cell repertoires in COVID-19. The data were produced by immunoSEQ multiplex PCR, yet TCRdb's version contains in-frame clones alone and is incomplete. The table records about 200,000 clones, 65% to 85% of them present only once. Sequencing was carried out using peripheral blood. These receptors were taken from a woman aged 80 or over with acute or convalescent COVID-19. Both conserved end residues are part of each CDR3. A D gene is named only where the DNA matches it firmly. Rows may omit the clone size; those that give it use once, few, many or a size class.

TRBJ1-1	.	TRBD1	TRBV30	CAWSPSDRGFFF	TGTGCCTGGAGTCCCTCGGACAGGGGATTTTTCTTT
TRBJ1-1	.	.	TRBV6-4	CASSEEGWSTEAFF	TGTGCCAGCAGTGAGGAGGGGTGGAGTACTGAAGCTTTCTTT
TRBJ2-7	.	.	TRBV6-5	CASSWDGGNYEQYF	TGTGCCAGCAGTTGGGACGGAGGGAACTACGAGCAGTACTTC
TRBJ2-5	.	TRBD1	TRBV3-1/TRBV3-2	CASSPQGAWETQYF	TGTGCCAGCAGCCCACAGGGGGCTTGGGAGACCCAGTACTTC
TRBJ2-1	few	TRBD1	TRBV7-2	CASVETGALYNEQFF	TGTGCCAGCGTGGAGACAGGGGCGCTCTACAATGAGCAGTTCTTC
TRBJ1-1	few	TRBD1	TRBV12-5	CASGSSRDRNTEAFF	TGTGCTAGTGGTTCGTCCCGGGACAGGAACACTGAAGCTTTCTTT
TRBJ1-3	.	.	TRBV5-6	CASSRGLPAGNTIYF	TGTGCCAGCAGTAGAGGCCTCCCGGCTGGAAACACCATATATTTT
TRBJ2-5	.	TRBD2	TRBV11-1	CASSTGTSGQETQYF	TGTGCCAGCAGCACCGGGACTAGCGGCCAAGAGACCCAGTACTTC
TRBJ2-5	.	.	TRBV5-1	CASSLQGGETQYF	TGCGCCAGCAGCTTGCAGGGAGGAGAGACCCAGTACTTC
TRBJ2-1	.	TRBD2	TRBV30	CAWSAPPTGLAVSPYNEQFF	TGTGCCTGGAGTGCCCCCCCTACGGGACTAGCGGTTAGCCCTTACAATGAGCAGTTCTTC
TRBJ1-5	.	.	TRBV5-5	CASSPRGSNQPQHF	TGTGCCAGCAGCCCGAGGGGGAGCAATCAGCCCCAGCATTTT
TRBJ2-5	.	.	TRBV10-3	CAISEGPLKQETQYF	TGTGCCATCAGTGAGGGGCCGCTGAAGCAAGAGACCCAGTACTTC
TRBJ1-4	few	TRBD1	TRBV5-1	CASSLAGTGSQTNEKLFF	TGCGCCAGCAGCTTGGCCGGGACAGGGTCTCAGACTAATGAAAAACTGTTTTTT
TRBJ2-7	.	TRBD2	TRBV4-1	CASSQDVASGRSYEQYF	TGCGCCAGCAGCCAAGATGTGGCTAGCGGGAGGTCCTACGAGCAGTACTTC
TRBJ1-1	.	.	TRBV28	CASSILGSPMNTEAFF	TGTGCCAGCAGTATCCTGGGGAGTCCAATGAACACTGAAGCTTTCTTT
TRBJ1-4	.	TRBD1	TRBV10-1	CASSAGTGGEEKLFF	TGCGCCAGCAGCGCCGGGACAGGGGGCGAAGAAAAACTGTTTTTT
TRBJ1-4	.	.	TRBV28	CASSLRGGHGEKLFF	TGTGCCAGCAGTTTACGGGGGGGGCACGGGGAAAAACTGTTTTTT
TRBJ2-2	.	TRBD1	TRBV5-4	CASRSTGGGELFF	TGTGCCAGCAGGTCGACAGGGGGCGGGGAGCTGTTTTTT
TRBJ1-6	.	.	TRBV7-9	CASSLGDTNSPLHF	TGTGCCAGCAGCTTAGGGGACACTAATTCACCCCTCCACTTT
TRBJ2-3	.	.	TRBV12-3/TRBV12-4	CASSLAGRDTQYF	TGTGCCAGCAGTTTAGCAGGGAGAGATACGCAGTATTTT
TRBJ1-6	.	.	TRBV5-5	CASSLDSLNNSPLHF	TGTGCCAGCAGCTTGGACAGCCTAAATAATTCACCCCTCCACTTT
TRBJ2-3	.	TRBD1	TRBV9	CASSPRQGSTDTQYF	TGTGCCAGCAGCCCAAGACAGGGGAGCACAGATACGCAGTATTTT
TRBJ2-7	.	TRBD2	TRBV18	CASSPAGGDSYEQYF	TGTGCCAGCTCACCCGCGGGGGGGGACTCCTACGAGCAGTACTTC
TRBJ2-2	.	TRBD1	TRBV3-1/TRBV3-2	CASSQGTGVPGELFF	TGTGCCAGCAGCCAAGGAACAGGGGTCCCCGGGGAGCTGTTTTTT
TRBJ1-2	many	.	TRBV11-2	CASSQTEYGYTF	TGTGCCAGCAGCCAGACAGAATATGGCTACACCTTC
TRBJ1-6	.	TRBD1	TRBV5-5	CASSRFQGVTYNSPLHF	TGTGCCAGCAGCCGTTTTCAGGGGGTGACCTATAATTCACCCCTCCACTTT
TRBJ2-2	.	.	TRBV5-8	CASSRPGQDTGELFF	TGTGCCAGCAGCAGGCCGGGACAAGACACCGGGGAGCTGTTTTTT
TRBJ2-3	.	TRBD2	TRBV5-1	CASRTGLAGADTQYF	TGCGCCAGCAGAACGGGACTAGCGGGAGCAGATACGCAGTATTTT
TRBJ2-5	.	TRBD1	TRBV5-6	CASRPTGEETQYF	TGTGCCAGCAGGCCCACAGGGGAAGAGACCCAGTACTTC
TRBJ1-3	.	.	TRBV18	CASSPRGDSSGNTIYF	TGTGCCAGCTCACCCAGGGGTGACAGCTCAGGAAACACCATATATTTT
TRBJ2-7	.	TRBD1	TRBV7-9	CASSPGGFVDEQYF	TGTGCCAGCAGCCCAGGGGGATTTGTCGACGAGCAGTACTTC
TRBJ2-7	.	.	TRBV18	CASSPIGAIGEQYF	TGTGCCAGCTCACCGATCGGAGCTATTGGGGAGCAGTACTTC
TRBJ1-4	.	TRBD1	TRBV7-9	CASRRSGTANEKLFF	TGTGCCAGCAGACGATCCGGGACAGCTAATGAAAAACTGTTTTTT
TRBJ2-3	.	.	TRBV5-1	CASSSGVWATDTQYF	TGCGCCAGCAGCTCAGGGGTTTGGGCCACAGATACGCAGTATTTT
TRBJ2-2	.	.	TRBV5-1	CASSPSAGTNTGELFF	TGCGCCAGCAGCCCGTCAGCGGGCACGAACACCGGGGAGCTGTTTTTT
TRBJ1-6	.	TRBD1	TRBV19	CASSGAGTGNSPLHF	TGTGCCAGTAGCGGAGCAGGGACAGGAAATTCACCCCTCCACTTT
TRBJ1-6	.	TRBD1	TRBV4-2	CASSQGSGQGNSPLHF	TGTGCCAGCAGCCAAGGATCCGGACAGGGGAATTCACCCCTCCACTTT
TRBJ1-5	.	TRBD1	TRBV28	CAARTGGGNQPQHF	TGTGCCGCCCGGACAGGGGGCGGGAATCAGCCCCAGCATTTT
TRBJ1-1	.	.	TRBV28	CASRFRGTLNTEAFF	TGTGCCAGCAGGTTCCGGGGAACACTGAACACTGAAGCTTTCTTT
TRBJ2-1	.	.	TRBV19	CASSTNRISSYNEQFF	TGTGCCAGTAGTACGAACCGCATCAGCTCCTACAATGAGCAGTTCTTC
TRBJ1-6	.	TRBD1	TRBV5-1	CASSAGTGRSPLHF	TGCGCCAGCAGCGCCGGGACAGGCCGTTCACCCCTCCACTTT
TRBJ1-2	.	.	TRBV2	CASRLGPAYGYTF	TGTGCCAGCAGGTTGGGGCCAGCCTATGGCTACACCTTC
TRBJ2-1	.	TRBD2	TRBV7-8	CASSLRGVAVREQFF	TGTGCCAGCTCCTTACGGGGGGTTGCCGTGCGTGAGCAGTTCTTC
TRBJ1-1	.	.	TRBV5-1	CASSLEQGMGNPEAFF	TGCGCCAGCAGCTTGGAACAGGGTATGGGGAACCCTGAAGCTTTCTTT
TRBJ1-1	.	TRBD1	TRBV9	CASSVTGDMDTEAFF	TGTGCCAGCAGCGTGACAGGGGACATGGACACTGAAGCTTTCTTT
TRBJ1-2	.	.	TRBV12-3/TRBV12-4	CASSLRTVGYTF	TGTGCCAGCAGTTTAAGAACTGTAGGCTACACCTTC
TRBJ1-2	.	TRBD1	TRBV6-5	CASIRDRGNYGYTF	TGTGCCAGCATCAGGGACAGGGGTAACTATGGCTACACCTTC
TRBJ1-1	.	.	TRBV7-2	CASSFSGNTEAFF	TGTGCCAGCAGCTTTTCAGGAAACACTGAAGCTTTCTTT
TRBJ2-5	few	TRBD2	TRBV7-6	CASSLGLAGYQETQYF	TGTGCCAGCAGCTTAGGGCTAGCGGGGTACCAAGAGACCCAGTACTTC
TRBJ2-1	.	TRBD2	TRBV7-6	CASSLRLAGSYNEQFF	TGTGCCAGCAGCTTAAGACTAGCGGGATCATACAATGAGCAGTTCTTC
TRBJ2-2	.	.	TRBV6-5	CASWPRNGELFF	TGTGCCAGCTGGCCGAGGAACGGGGAGCTGTTTTTT
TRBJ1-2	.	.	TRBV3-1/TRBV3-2	CASSQVGSGGYTF	TGTGCCAGCAGCCAAGTGGGGTCGGGAGGCTACACCTTC
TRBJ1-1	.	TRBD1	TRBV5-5	CASSPTGGPADEAFF	TGTGCCAGCAGCCCCACAGGGGGCCCGGCGGATGAAGCTTTCTTT
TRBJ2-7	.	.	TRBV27	CASSFSRDYEQYF	TGTGCCAGCAGTTTCAGCAGGGACTACGAGCAGTACTTC
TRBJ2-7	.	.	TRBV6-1	CASSESGMVSRGQYF	TGTGCCAGCAGTGAATCGGGAATGGTGTCCCGTGGGCAGTACTTC